This is a list of T cell receptor beta chains from one sample in a study of human T cells and chemical hapten exposure. TCRdb re-analysed the RACE reads in MiXCR, keeping a single row per CDR3 protein. The sample holds 360,000 or so distinct CDR3 sequences, roughly 6.3% seen once. The sample here was whole blood, taken in connection with sensitization to the hapten diphenylcyclopropenone (DPC). The receptors stem from a woman younger than 35 with alopecia areata. Some clones in this sample may be carry-over from other donors' samples. Each CDR3 is given with its conserved first and last residue. Each record gives: J gene, clone size, V gene, D gene, CDR3 protein, CDR3 DNA. D genes are given only for firm matches. Rows may omit the clone size; those that give it use once, few, many or a size class.

TRBJ1-1 - TRBV9 - CASSVGRFDTEAFF TGTGCCAGCAGCGTAGGAAGGTTCGACACTGAAGCTTTCTTT
TRBJ2-3 few TRBV5-8 - CASSLWESGTDTQYF TGTGCCAGCAGCTTGTGGGAGAGCGGCACAGATACGCAGTATTTT
TRBJ1-5 few TRBV5-6 TRBD1 CASSNYDRALSNQPQHF TGTGCCAGCAGCAACTACGACAGGGCTCTCAGCAATCAGCCCCAGCATTTT
TRBJ2-1 few TRBV6-5 TRBD1 CASSYVQGARNEQFF TGTGCCAGCAGTTACGTACAGGGGGCAAGGAATGAGCAGTTCTTC
TRBJ1-2 many TRBV6-6 TRBD1 CASRPGQAIYGYTF TGTGCCAGCAGACCGGGACAGGCGATCTATGGCTACACCTTC
TRBJ2-1 - TRBV7-3 TRBD2 CASSLSRGTYNEQFF TGTGCCAGCAGCTTATCGCGGGGGACTTACAATGAGCAGTTCTTC
TRBJ2-1 few TRBV4-3 TRBD1 CASSLNGQGGYNEQFF TGCGCCAGCAGCCTGAACGGACAGGGAGGATACAATGAGCAGTTCTTC
TRBJ2-7 - TRBV5-5 - CASSLADAYEQYF TGTGCCAGCAGCTTGGCCGATGCCTACGAGCAGTACTTC
TRBJ2-3 few TRBV20-1 TRBD2 CSARRTSASTDTQYF TGCAGTGCTCGCCGGACTAGCGCATCCACAGATACGCAGTATTTT
TRBJ1-1 few TRBV15 TRBD1 CATSNRRGGGPEAFF TGTGCCACCAGCAATAGACGAGGGGGCGGACCTGAAGCTTTCTTT
TRBJ2-4 few TRBV7-9 - CASSSIDGTPDIQYF TGTGCCAGCAGCTCGATCGACGGGACACCCGACATTCAGTACTTC
TRBJ2-7 few TRBV11-1 - CASTSPDYGPEQYF TGTGCCAGCACCTCTCCGGACTACGGTCCCGAGCAGTACTTC
TRBJ1-1 many TRBV6-6 - CATLRSLNTEAFF TGTGCCACCCTCAGGTCCTTGAACACTGAAGCTTTCTTT
TRBJ1-3 - TRBV29-1 TRBD1 CSVGKGAAGNTIYF TGCAGCGTTGGGAAGGGGGCTGCTGGAAACACCATATATTTT
TRBJ2-1 few TRBV6-2/TRBV6-3 TRBD2 CASRTSGNNEQFF TGTGCCAGCAGGACTAGCGGAAACAATGAGCAGTTCTTC
TRBJ2-2 - TRBV4-3 TRBD1 CASSPPRQGAPGTGELFF TGCGCCAGCAGCCCCCCGCGACAGGGGGCGCCGGGCACCGGGGAGCTGTTTTTT
TRBJ1-4 few TRBV20-1 TRBD1 CSAREGRTGGTSTNEKLFF TGCAGTGCTAGAGAAGGGAGGACAGGGGGTACTTCAACTAATGAAAAACTGTTTTTT
TRBJ1-3 few TRBV7-9 TRBD1 CASSVRQGGGNTIYF TGTGCCAGCAGCGTCAGACAGGGCGGAGGAAACACCATATATTTT
TRBJ2-1 few TRBV5-1 TRBD2 CASSLDGLAASYNEQFF TGCGCCAGCAGCTTGGACGGACTAGCGGCCTCCTACAATGAGCAGTTCTTC
TRBJ2-7 few TRBV7-9 - CASSLEDGLQYF TGTGCCAGCAGCTTAGAGGACGGCCTGCAGTACTTC
TRBJ2-1 many TRBV25-1 - CASSENPEVYNEQFF TGTGCCAGCAGTGAAAACCCCGAGGTATACAATGAGCAGTTCTTC
TRBJ1-1 - TRBV6-2/TRBV6-3 - CASSYGMQGGGTEAFF TGTGCCAGCAGTTACGGGATGCAGGGCGGGGGCACTGAAGCTTTCTTT
TRBJ1-1 many TRBV9 TRBD1 CASTRDGQGRTEAFF TGTGCCAGCACCCGTGACGGACAGGGGAGGACTGAAGCTTTCTTT
TRBJ1-1 many TRBV20-1 - CSAPLWGKNTEAFF TGCAGTGCTCCGCTTTGGGGGAAGAACACTGAAGCTTTCTTT
TRBJ1-1 few TRBV25-1 - CASSGWPRGTEAFF TGTGCCAGCAGTGGCTGGCCACGAGGCACTGAAGCTTTCTTT
TRBJ2-7 few TRBV9 - CASSVEVSGPYEQYF TGTGCCAGCAGCGTAGAAGTTAGCGGCCCCTACGAGCAGTACTTC
TRBJ1-2 - TRBV4-3 - CASSQSVLAGDGYTF TGCGCCAGCAGCCAATCAGTTTTAGCAGGGGATGGCTACACCTTC
TRBJ2-5 - TRBV19 - CASSPRDSLGETQYF TGTGCCAGTAGTCCCAGGGACTCATTAGGGGAGACCCAGTACTTC
TRBJ1-2 many TRBV5-5 - CASSLRQSFVNNYGYTF TGTGCCAGCAGCCTCAGACAGTCGTTCGTCAATAACTATGGCTACACCTTC
TRBJ1-2 many TRBV18 - CASSHPTGNYGYTF TGTGCCAGCTCACACCCCACAGGGAACTATGGCTACACCTTC
TRBJ2-6 - TRBV5-6 - CASSLQTGANVLTF TGTGCCAGCAGCCTACAAACTGGGGCCAACGTCCTGACTTTC
TRBJ1-1 many TRBV7-9 - CASSLDRDPEAFF TGTGCCAGCAGCTTAGACAGGGATCCTGAAGCTTTCTTT
TRBJ1-3 many TRBV4-2 - CASSQDSYYGNTIYF TGTGCCAGCAGCCAAGATTCGTACTATGGAAACACCATATATTTT
TRBJ2-5 many TRBV7-8 TRBD1 CASSLAPKGQGAETQYF TGTGCCAGCAGCTTGGCGCCGAAGGGACAGGGGGCAGAGACCCAGTACTTC
TRBJ2-3 many TRBV6-5 TRBD1 CASSYPNGAGGHTDTQYF TGTGCCAGCAGTTACCCAAACGGGGCAGGGGGCCACACAGATACGCAGTATTTT
TRBJ1-3 many TRBV6-5 - CASSYSYPRRFGNTIYF TGTGCCAGCAGTTACTCGTATCCCAGAAGATTCGGAAACACCATATATTTT
TRBJ2-2 - TRBV28 - CASSPIFLNTGELFF TGTGCCAGCAGCCCGATTTTCTTGAACACCGGGGAGCTGTTTTTT
TRBJ2-7 few TRBV3-1 - CASSQAQAKSNEQYF TGTGCCAGCAGCCAAGCTCAGGCTAAATCTAACGAGCAGTACTTC
TRBJ1-2 many TRBV2 - CASSETALGYTF TGTGCCAGCAGTGAAACAGCTCTCGGCTACACCTTC
TRBJ2-3 many TRBV10-3 - CAISEQTDTQYF TGTGCCATCAGTGAACAGACAGATACGCAGTATTTT
TRBJ2-7 - TRBV20-1 TRBD1 CSATPGQGGEQYF TGCAGTGCTACCCCGGGACAGGGGGGCGAGCAGTACTTC
TRBJ1-5 few TRBV4-1 - CASSRDRYSNQPQHF TGCGCCAGCAGCCGCGACAGGTATAGCAATCAGCCCCAGCATTTT
TRBJ1-1 many TRBV5-1 - CASSFYKDTEAFF TGCGCCAGCAGCTTTTATAAGGACACTGAAGCTTTCTTT
TRBJ2-1 - TRBV6-4 TRBD2 CASKERGEFNEQFF TGTGCCAGCAAGGAGCGGGGGGAATTCAATGAGCAGTTCTTC
TRBJ2-1 many TRBV6-5 - CASRKGTLNEQFF TGTGCCAGCAGGAAGGGGACGCTCAATGAGCAGTTCTTC
TRBJ1-2 few TRBV9 TRBD1 CASSSGQVGGYTF TGTGCCAGCAGCTCGGGACAGGTCGGTGGCTACACCTTC
TRBJ2-3 - TRBV14 TRBD1 CASSQERRGLRADTQYF TGTGCCAGCAGCCAAGAACGAAGGGGGCTTCGGGCAGATACGCAGTATTTT
TRBJ1-2 many TRBV7-3 - CASSFHYGYTF TGTGCCAGCAGCTTTCACTATGGCTACACCTTC
TRBJ2-7 - TRBV29-1 - CSVGGGDEQYF TGCAGCGTGGGAGGGGGGGACGAGCAGTACTTC
TRBJ1-3 - TRBV28 - CASSLNPLIGNTIYF TGTGCCAGCAGTTTAAATCCTCTGATAGGAAACACCATATATTTT
TRBJ2-7 few TRBV7-9 - CASSYPLGGGENEQYF TGTGCCAGCAGCTATCCCCTTGGCGGTGGGGAGAACGAGCAGTACTTC
TRBJ1-5 few TRBV2 - CASTKTRISNQPQHF TGTGCCAGCACGAAAACTCGGATTAGCAATCAGCCCCAGCATTTT
TRBJ1-2 many TRBV7-2 - CASSSTGTRFNYGYTF TGTGCCAGCAGCTCCACCGGGACAAGGTTTAACTATGGCTACACCTTC